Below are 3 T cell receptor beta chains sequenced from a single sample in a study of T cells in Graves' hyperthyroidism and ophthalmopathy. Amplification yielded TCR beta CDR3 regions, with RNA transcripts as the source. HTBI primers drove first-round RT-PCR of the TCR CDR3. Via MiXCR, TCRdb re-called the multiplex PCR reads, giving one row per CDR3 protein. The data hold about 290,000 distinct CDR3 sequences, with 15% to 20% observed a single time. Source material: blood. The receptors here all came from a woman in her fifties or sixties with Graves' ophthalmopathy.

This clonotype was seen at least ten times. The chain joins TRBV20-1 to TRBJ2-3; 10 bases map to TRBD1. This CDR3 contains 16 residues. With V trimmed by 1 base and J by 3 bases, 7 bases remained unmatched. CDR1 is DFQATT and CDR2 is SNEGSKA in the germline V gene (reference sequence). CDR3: CSARVLTGGRTDTQYF. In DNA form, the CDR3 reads TGCAGTGCTAGAGTTCTGACAGGGGGCAGGACAGATACGCAGTATTTT.

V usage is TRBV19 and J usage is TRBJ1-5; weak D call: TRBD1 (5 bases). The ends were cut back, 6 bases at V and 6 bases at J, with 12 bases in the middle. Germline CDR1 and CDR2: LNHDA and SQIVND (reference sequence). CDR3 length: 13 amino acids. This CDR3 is CASSQGIRQPQHF. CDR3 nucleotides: TGTGCCAGTAGCCAGGGCATCCGTCAGCCCCAGCATTTT.

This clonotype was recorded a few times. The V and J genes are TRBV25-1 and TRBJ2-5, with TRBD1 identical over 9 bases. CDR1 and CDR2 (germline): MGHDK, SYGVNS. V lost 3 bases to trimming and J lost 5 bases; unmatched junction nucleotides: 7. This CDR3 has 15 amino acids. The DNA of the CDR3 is TGTGCCAGCAGTGAGCACAGGGGGCTTATGGAGACCCAGTACTTC. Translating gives CASSEHRGLMETQYF.